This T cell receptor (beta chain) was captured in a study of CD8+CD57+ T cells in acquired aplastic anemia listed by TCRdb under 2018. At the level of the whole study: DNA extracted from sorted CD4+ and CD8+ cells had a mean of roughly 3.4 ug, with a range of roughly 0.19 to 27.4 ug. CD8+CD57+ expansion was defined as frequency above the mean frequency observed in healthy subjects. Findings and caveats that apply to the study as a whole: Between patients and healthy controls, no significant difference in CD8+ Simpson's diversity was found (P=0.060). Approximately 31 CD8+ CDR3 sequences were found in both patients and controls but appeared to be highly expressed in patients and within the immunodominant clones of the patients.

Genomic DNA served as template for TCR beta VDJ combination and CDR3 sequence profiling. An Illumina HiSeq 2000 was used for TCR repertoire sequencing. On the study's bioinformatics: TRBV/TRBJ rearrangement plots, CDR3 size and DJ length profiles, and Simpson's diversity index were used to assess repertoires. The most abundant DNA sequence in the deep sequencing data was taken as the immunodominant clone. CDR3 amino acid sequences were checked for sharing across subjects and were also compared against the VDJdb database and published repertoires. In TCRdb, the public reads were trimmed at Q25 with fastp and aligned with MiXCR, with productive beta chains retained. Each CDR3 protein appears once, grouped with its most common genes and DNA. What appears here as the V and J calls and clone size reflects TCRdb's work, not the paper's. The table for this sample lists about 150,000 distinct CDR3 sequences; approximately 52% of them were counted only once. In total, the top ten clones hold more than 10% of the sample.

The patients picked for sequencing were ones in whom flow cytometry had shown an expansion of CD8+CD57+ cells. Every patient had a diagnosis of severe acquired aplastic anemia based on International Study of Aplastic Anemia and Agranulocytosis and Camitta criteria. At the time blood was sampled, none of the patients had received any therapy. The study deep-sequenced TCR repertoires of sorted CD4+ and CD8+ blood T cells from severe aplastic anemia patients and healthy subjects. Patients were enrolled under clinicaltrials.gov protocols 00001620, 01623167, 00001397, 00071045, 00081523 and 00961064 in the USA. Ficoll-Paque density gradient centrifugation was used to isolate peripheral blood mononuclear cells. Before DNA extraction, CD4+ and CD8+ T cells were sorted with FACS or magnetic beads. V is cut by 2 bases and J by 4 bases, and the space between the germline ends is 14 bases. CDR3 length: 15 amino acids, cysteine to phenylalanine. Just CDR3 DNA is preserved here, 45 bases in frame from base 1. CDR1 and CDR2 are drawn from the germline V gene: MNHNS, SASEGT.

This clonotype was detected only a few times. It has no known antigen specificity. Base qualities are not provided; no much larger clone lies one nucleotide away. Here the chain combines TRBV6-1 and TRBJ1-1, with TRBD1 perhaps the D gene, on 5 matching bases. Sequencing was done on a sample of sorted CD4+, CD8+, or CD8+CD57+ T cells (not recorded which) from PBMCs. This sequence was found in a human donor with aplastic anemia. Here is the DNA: TGTGCCAGCAGTGAACAGGGACGGGGGAGCACTGAAGCTTTCTTT. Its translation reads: CASSEQGRGSTEAFF.